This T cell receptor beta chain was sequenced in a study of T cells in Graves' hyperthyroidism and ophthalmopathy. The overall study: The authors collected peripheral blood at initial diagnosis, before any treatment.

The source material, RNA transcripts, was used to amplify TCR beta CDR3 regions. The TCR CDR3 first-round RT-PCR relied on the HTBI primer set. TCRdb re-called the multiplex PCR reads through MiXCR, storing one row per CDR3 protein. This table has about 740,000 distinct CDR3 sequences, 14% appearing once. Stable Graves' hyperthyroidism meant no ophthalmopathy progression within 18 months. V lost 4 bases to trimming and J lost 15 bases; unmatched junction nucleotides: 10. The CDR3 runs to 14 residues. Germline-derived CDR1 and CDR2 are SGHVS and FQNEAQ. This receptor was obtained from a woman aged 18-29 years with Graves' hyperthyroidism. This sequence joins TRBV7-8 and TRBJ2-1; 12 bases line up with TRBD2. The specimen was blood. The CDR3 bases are TGTGCCAGCAGCTCGCGACTAGCGGGAGAGCCTCGGTTCTTC. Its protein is CASSSRLAGEPRFF.